The 28 T cell receptor beta chains reported below all come from one sample, sequenced in a study of shared clonotypes between healthy human individuals. Method: immunoSEQ multiplex PCR; TCRdb's copy keeps in-frame clones and lacks some. The table lists about 600,000 clones, less than 98% of them singletons. Sequencing input: naive CD4+ T cells sorted from blood. Subset described: CD45RA+ positively selected. Source of these receptors: a woman aged 25-40 years in good health.

The V gene is TRBV4-1, the J gene TRBJ2-7; 11 nucleotides align to TRBD2. With 2 bases clipped from V and 3 bases from J, the junction kept 6 bases outside the gene matches. CDR3 length: 16 residues. Germline values: CDR1 MGHRA, CDR2 YSYEKL. The CDR3 region has the DNA TGCGCCAGCAGCCAACGTGCGGGACTAGCGGACTACGAGCAGTACTTC. Its translation: CASSQRAGLADYEQYF.

The J gene is TRBJ2-2, the V gene TRBV7-9; possibly TRBD2 for D (6 bases). Germline CDR1 reads SEHNR; CDR2 reads FQNEAQ (reference sequence). CDR3 size: 12 residues. The V and J ends lost 8 bases and 6 bases respectively, with 10 bases between them. The CDR3 DNA reads as TGTGCCAGCTGGAGGGACGCCGGGGAGCTGTTTTTT. This sequence encodes CASWRDAGELFF.

V and J are TRBV6-1 and TRBJ1-1, with a weak D call TRBD1 (6 bases). The CDR3 covers 14 residues. CDR1 is MNHNS, CDR2 SASEGT, per germline. The germline V and J ends were trimmed by 6 bases and 1 base, with 12 bases remaining between them. The CDR3: CASRGRGGNTEAFF. Written as DNA, the CDR3 is TGTGCCAGCAGGGGAAGGGGGGGGAACACTGAAGCTTTCTTT.

The table lists this clone with a count of one. The chain combines TRBV9 with TRBJ2-2; D not certain. This CDR3 has 15 amino acids. Germline lookup yields CDR1 SGDLS and CDR2 YYNGEE. V was trimmed by 4 bases and J by 4 bases, leaving 14 bases between them. The CDR3 loop is CASSPSSFSTGELFF. In DNA form, the CDR3 reads TGTGCCAGCAGCCCATCGAGCTTTAGCACCGGGGAGCTGTTTTTT.

The chain carries TRBV5-4 and TRBJ2-2; the match to TRBD1 covers 7 bases. This CDR3 spans 15 amino acids. V shed 1 base and J 4 bases; nucleotides not matched to a gene: 4. Germline V CDR1 and CDR2: SGHNT, YYREEE (reference sequence). CDR3 protein: CASSLRDSGTGELFF. CDR3 nucleotides: TGTGCCAGCAGCTTGCGGGACAGCGGCACCGGGGAGCTGTTTTTT.

This chain uses TRBV5-1 with TRBJ2-5; D might be TRBD2 (5 bases). CDR1 and CDR2 (germline): SGHRS, YFSETQ. The germline V and J ends were trimmed by 2 bases and 3 bases, with 8 bases remaining between them. The CDR3 covers 13 residues. The DNA of the CDR3 is TGCGCCAGCAGCTTTAGGACTGAAGAGACCCAGTACTTC. It is translated as CASSFRTEETQYF.

The chain joins TRBV6-5 to TRBJ1-6, with unresolved D. This CDR3 spans 16 amino acids. The V and J ends lost 3 bases and 14 bases respectively, with 23 bases between them. Germline CDR1 reads MNHEY; CDR2 reads SVGAGI. CDR3 bases: TGTGCCAGCAGTTATTCAGCCTGGGATCCGGATCGGACCCTCCACTTT. The encoded protein is CASSYSAWDPDRTLHF.

This clone was seen once. The chain employs TRBV2 and TRBJ1-6; D is possibly TRBD1 (6 bases). The V gene's germline CDR1 is SNHLY and CDR2 FYNNEI. This CDR3 comprises 14 residues. V was cut by 6 bases and J by 5 bases, with 11 bases left in between. Here the CDR3 reads CASSFRTDNSPLHF. CDR3 bases: TGTGCCAGCAGCTTCCGGACAGATAATTCACCCCTCCACTTT.

V gene TRBV2 combines with J gene TRBJ2-7, with D hard to call. V was trimmed by 7 bases and J by 2 bases, leaving 15 bases between them. The germline V gene encodes CDR1 SNHLY and CDR2 FYNNEI. The CDR3 consists of 14 residues. DNA for the CDR3: TGTGCCAGCACCTGGAGTCCTGAGACCTACGAGCAGTACTTC. It yields the protein CASTWSPETYEQYF.

The chain joins TRBV28 to TRBJ1-5; D is unresolved. The CDR3 covers 16 residues. Germline V gene lookup returns CDR1 MDHEN and CDR2 SYDVKM. The ends were cut back, 1 base at V and 6 bases at J, with 16 bases in the middle. CDR3 region: CASSLFGVGSPQPQHF. As DNA, the CDR3 is TGTGCCAGCAGTTTATTCGGGGTGGGGTCCCCTCAGCCCCAGCATTTT.

The rearrangement joins TRBV5-1 to TRBJ1-1, with 8 bases matching TRBD1. Germline assignment: CDR1 SGHRS and CDR2 YFSETQ. The CDR3 length is 14 residues. J gave up 3 bases and V 0 bases, and 1 base lay outside the gene matches. DNA for the CDR3: TGCGCCAGCAGCTTGGCAGGGGGCCACACTGAAGCTTTCTTT. This translates into CASSLAGGHTEAFF.

This clone was seen once. V gene TRBV29-1 combines with J gene TRBJ1-1; no definite D call. CDR3 length equals 13 residues. The V gene's germline CDR1 is SQVTM and CDR2 ANQGSEA. Trimming took off 4 bases at V and 1 base at J, with 10 bases between the two ends. The CDR3 here is CSVGRAPNTEAFF. The CDR3 region has the DNA TGCAGCGTTGGTAGGGCCCCGAACACTGAAGCTTTCTTT.

The chain is built from TRBV7-9 and TRBJ2-3, with a tentative D call TRBD2 (5 bases). This CDR3 has 16 amino acids. V shed 1 base and J shed 0 bases, with 11 bases lying between them. The germline V gene encodes CDR1 SEHNR and CDR2 FQNEAQ (reference sequence). Here the CDR3 DNA reads TGTGCCAGCAGCTTAGAAAGGGAGTGGAGCACAGATACGCAGTATTTT. It translates to CASSLEREWSTDTQYF. The variable domain in full, completed from reference TRBV7-9 and TRBJ2-3, reads DTGVSQNPRHKITKRGQNVTFRCDPISEHNRLYWYRQTLGQGPEFLTYFQNEAQLEKSRLLSDRFSAERPKGSFSTLEIQRTEQGDSAMYLCASSLEREWSTDTQYFGPGTRLTVL.

The rearrangement joins TRBV28 to TRBJ2-4; no definite D call. V was cut by 3 bases and J by 1 base, with 7 bases left in between. The CDR3 is 14 residues long. CDR1 is MDHEN and CDR2 is SYDVKM in the germline V gene. In DNA form, the CDR3 reads TGTGCCAGCAGTTTCCCTGGGGCCAAAAACATTCAGTACTTC. Encoded protein: CASSFPGAKNIQYF.

A single count supports this clone. This chain joins TRBV19 and TRBJ2-1; D is unresolved. V was cut by 3 bases and J by 2 bases, with 8 bases left in between. The germline V gene encodes CDR1 LNHDA and CDR2 SQIVND (reference sequence). The CDR3 spans 14 residues. The CDR3 is CASSISRAYNEQFF. As DNA, the CDR3 is TGTGCCAGTAGTATCTCTAGGGCCTACAATGAGCAGTTCTTC. Full variable domain (missing parts from reference TRBV19 and TRBJ2-1): DGGITQSPKYLFRKEGQNVTLSCEQNLNHDAMYWYRQDPGQGLRLIYYSQIVNDFQKGDIAEGYSVSREKKESFPLTVTSAQKNPTAFYLCASSISRAYNEQFFGPGTRLTVL.

The genes are TRBV19 and TRBJ2-2; D call uncertain. CDR1 is LNHDA, CDR2 SQIVND, per germline (reference sequence). This CDR3 is built from 16 residues. V was shortened by 4 bases and J by 0 bases, with 12 bases between the two germline ends. The CDR3 DNA reads TGTGCCAGTAGTAGGATCCAATCAACGAACACCGGGGAGCTGTTTTTT. Amino acid sequence: CASSRIQSTNTGELFF.

The CDR3 nucleotides are TGTGCCAGCAGCTCACCAACAGGGGGAGGGACTGAAGCTTTCTTT. Translating gives CASSSPTGGGTEAFF. The chain carries TRBV5-4 and TRBJ1-1; 8 bases map to TRBD1. The CDR3 spans 15 residues. With V trimmed by 3 bases and J by 5 bases, 9 bases remained unmatched. Germline V gives CDR1 SGHNT, CDR2 YYREEE (reference sequence). Based on the CDR3 plus reference TRBV5-4 and TRBJ1-1, the full variable domain is ETGVTQSPTHLIKTRGQQVTLRCSSQSGHNTVSWYQQALGQGPQFIFQYYREEENGRGNFPPRFSGLQFPNYSSELNVNALELDDSALYLCASSSPTGGGTEAFFGQGTRLTVV.

This chain uses TRBV28 with TRBJ2-7, with 11 bases lining up with TRBD1. The V gene end was trimmed by 8 bases and the J gene end by 4 bases; junction bases not matched to a gene: 13. CDR3 length: 16 residues. Germline CDR1 MDHEN, CDR2 SYDVKM. DNA for the CDR3: TGTGCCAGCCCCCCGGGACAGGGGGAGGGGGGGTACGAGCAGTACTTC. This translates into CASPPGQGEGGYEQYF.

The CDR3 DNA reads as TGTGCCAGCAGCCAATTTGGGGGGAAGACGGACACCATATATTTT. It translates to CASSQFGGKTDTIYF. This sequence joins TRBV4-2 and TRBJ1-3, with D tentatively TRBD1 (5 bases). The V gene's germline CDR1 is LGHNA and CDR2 YNFKEQ. The CDR3 consists of 15 residues. Trimming removed 2 bases at V and 8 bases at J, with 16 bases between.

The chain employs TRBV29-1 and TRBJ1-2; no reliable D call. V lost 0 bases to trimming and J lost 1 base, with 3 bases between them. Germline CDR1 and CDR2: SQVTM and ANQGSEA. The CDR3 spans 12 residues. DNA of the CDR3: TGCAGCGTTGAAGATCTTAACTATGGCTACACCTTC. Its protein product is CSVEDLNYGYTF.

V and J are TRBV4-1 and TRBJ2-2, with 9 bases fitting TRBD2. The V gene's germline CDR1 is MGHRA and CDR2 YSYEKL. The V gene end was trimmed by 2 bases and the J gene end by 9 bases; junction bases not matched to a gene: 7. There are 15 residues in the CDR3. The CDR3 is CASSQYASGNRELFF. CDR3 bases: TGCGCCAGCAGCCAATATGCTAGCGGGAACCGGGAGCTGTTTTTT.

The rearrangement links TRBV7-9 to TRBJ1-1, with D possibly TRBD1 on 6 matching bases. The V gene's germline CDR1 is SEHNR and CDR2 FQNEAQ (reference sequence). The V gene lost 0 bases and the J gene lost 10 bases, with 18 bases spanning the gap. The CDR3 has 15 residues. CDR3: CASSLAPRTGKVAFF. The CDR3, as DNA: TGTGCCAGCAGCTTAGCACCCCGAACAGGGAAGGTAGCTTTCTTT.

The chain has TRBV7-9 and TRBJ1-4, with D hard to call. CDR1 is SEHNR, CDR2 FQNEAQ, per germline (reference sequence). This CDR3 has 16 amino acids. Trimming took 2 bases from V and 0 from J, leaving 10 bases between them. The CDR3 region has the DNA TGTGCCAGCAGCTTAATGCCAGACGCAACTAATGAAAAACTGTTTTTT. It codes for CASSLMPDATNEKLFF.

The chain is built from TRBV28 and TRBJ2-3; 9 nucleotides match TRBD1. The germline CDR1 and CDR2 sequences are MDHEN and SYDVKM. V was pared by 6 bases and J by 2 bases, with 12 bases of the junction left unmatched. The CDR3 runs to 17 residues. This CDR3 reads CASSLTGTGRPTDTQYF. The CDR3 coding sequence is TGTGCCAGCAGCCTAACCGGGACAGGGAGGCCCACAGATACGCAGTATTTT.

The chain recombines TRBV9 with TRBJ2-7, with a tentative D call TRBD2 (6 bases). The CDR3 runs 14 residues. V lost 0 bases and J lost 2, with 9 bases in between. Germline assignment: CDR1 SGDLS and CDR2 YYNGEE. This CDR3 is CASSVGAGTYEQYF. The CDR3 DNA is TGTGCCAGCAGCGTAGGAGCGGGTACCTACGAGCAGTACTTC.

This chain links TRBV14 with TRBJ1-1, with no clear D. The CDR3 contains 14 residues. With 4 bases removed from V and 1 base from J, the gap between germline ends came to 10 bases. The V gene's germline CDR1 is SGHDN and CDR2 FVKESK. The CDR3 is CASSPWSGNTEAFF. The CDR3 DNA follows: TGTGCCAGCAGCCCCTGGTCAGGGAACACTGAAGCTTTCTTT.

CDR3 nucleotide sequence: TGTGCCAGCAGCACGGGAGACATTCCTGGAAACACCATATATTTT. It is translated as CASSTGDIPGNTIYF. This chain uses TRBV11-1 with TRBJ1-3, with D hard to call. CDR3 length: 15 residues. Germline values: CDR1 SGHAT, CDR2 FQDESV (reference sequence). The V and J ends lost 5 bases and 2 bases respectively, with 13 bases between them.

The chain combines TRBV7-9 with TRBJ2-7; 7 positions agree with TRBD2. The CDR3 runs to 17 residues. Germline values: CDR1 SEHNR, CDR2 FQNEAQ (reference sequence). The V gene end was trimmed by 5 bases and the J gene end by 2 bases; junction bases not matched to a gene: 15. In DNA, the CDR3 is TGTGCCAGCAGCGGAAGGGGACTACCCACAACCACCTACGAGCAGTACTTC. Translating it yields CASSGRGLPTTTYEQYF.